This entry features one T cell receptor beta chain sequence. Its antigen is currently unknown. The CDR3 has 17 residues. V was cut by 5 bases and J by 4 bases, with 23 bases left in between. Looked up from germline, CDR1 is SGHTA and CDR2 is FQGNSA. Unique molecular identifiers tagged the TCR beta cDNA libraries. Yield was approximately 500,000 cDNA molecules from about 1 to 10 million T cells. TCRdb fed the PCR reads into MiXCR, producing one record per CDR3 protein. Of more than 500,000 distinct CDR3 sequences in the sample, less than 40% were seen once. This sample is part of a study of post-analysis software for immune sequencing data. Study background: Patients had relapsing-remitting, secondary progressive or progressive-relapsing multiple sclerosis; some lacked subtype. General study points: Among multiple sclerosis patients, normalized Chao1 diversity was significantly below that of controls. Samples from one preparation batch, clustered by F measure, grouped strongly together. The five TRBV segments detected at higher frequency in patients than in controls included TRBV5-6, TRBV5-1 and TRBV20-1.

This receptor was identified in a girl younger than 18 with multiple sclerosis. The sequencing input was blood. The rearrangement links TRBV7-2 to TRBJ2-5, with D tentatively TRBD1 or TRBD2 (6 bases each). The CDR3 bases are TGTGCCAGCAGCGTGGGATGGGGGGCTCATGAGAGAGAGACCCAGTACTTC. Its translation is CASSVGWGAHERETQYF.